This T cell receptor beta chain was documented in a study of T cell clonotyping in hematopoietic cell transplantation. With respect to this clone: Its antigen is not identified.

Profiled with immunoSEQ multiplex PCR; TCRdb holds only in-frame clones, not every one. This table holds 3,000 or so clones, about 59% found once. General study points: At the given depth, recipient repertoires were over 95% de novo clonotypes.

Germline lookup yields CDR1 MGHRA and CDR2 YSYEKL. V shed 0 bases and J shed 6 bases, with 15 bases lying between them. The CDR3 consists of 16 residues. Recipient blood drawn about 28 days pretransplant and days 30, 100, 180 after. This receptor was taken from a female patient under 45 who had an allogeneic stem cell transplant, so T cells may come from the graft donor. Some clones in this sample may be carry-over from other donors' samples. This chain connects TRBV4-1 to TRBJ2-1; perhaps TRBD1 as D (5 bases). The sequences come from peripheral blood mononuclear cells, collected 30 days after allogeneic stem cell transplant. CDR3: CASSQDLSATVNEQFF. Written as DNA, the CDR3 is TGCGCCAGCAGCCAAGACTTGTCGGCGACAGTCAATGAGCAGTTCTTC.